Each of the 13 T cell receptor beta chains below was sequenced from the same sample in a study of naive and memory T cell subsets. An oligonucleotide containing a UMI was ligated to the 3' end of TCR cDNA. Four PCR rounds used nested alpha and beta constant region primers plus the SP2 primer. TCRdb ran MiXCR on the 5' RACE reads and lists one entry per CDR3 protein. The sample lists tens of thousands of distinct CDR3 sequences; more than 7.5% were seen once. The receptors derive from a female donor in good health.

This clonotype was detected ten times or more. This sequence joins TRBV7-9 and TRBJ1-1; D ambiguous. This CDR3 is 11 amino acids long. The germline V and J ends were trimmed by 9 bases and 8 bases, with 13 bases remaining between them. Germline lookup yields CDR1 SEHNR and CDR2 FQNEAQ (reference sequence). The CDR3 is CASRNGPEAFF. In DNA, the CDR3 is TGTGCCAGTCGAAACGGACCCGAAGCTTTCTTT.

This clonotype was picked up many times. This chain links TRBV4-2 with TRBJ2-1; D may correspond to TRBD1 or TRBD2 (6 bases each). CDR3 length equals 16 residues. Trimming stripped 2 bases from V and 7 bases from J, with 18 bases between. Per germline, CDR1 LGHNA and CDR2 YNFKEQ. The CDR3 here is CASSQSWGARGNEQFF. For the CDR3, the DNA is TGTGCCAGCAGCCAAAGCTGGGGGGCTAGGGGGAATGAGCAGTTCTTC.

This clonotype was seen at least ten times. V usage is TRBV5-4 and J usage is TRBJ1-2, with TRBD1 identical over 7 bases. J lost 9 bases, V lost 4 bases, and 6 bases had no gene match. CDR1 SGHNT and CDR2 YYREEE come from the germline V gene (reference sequence). The CDR3 sequence is 12 residues long. CDR3 nucleotides: TGTGCCAGCAGCCTATGGGACAGCCGCTACACCTTC. Translation gives CASSLWDSRYTF.

The genes are TRBV7-2 and TRBJ1-1; D is perhaps TRBD1 (5 bases). This CDR3 region has 16 residues. V shed 2 bases and J shed 0 bases, with 13 bases lying between them. Germline values: CDR1 SGHTA, CDR2 FQGNSA. The chain's CDR3 is CASSLFRGNMNTEAFF. In DNA form, the CDR3 reads TGTGCCAGCAGCTTATTCCGGGGGAATATGAACACTGAAGCTTTCTTT.

This clonotype was seen a few times. The J gene is TRBJ1-2, the V gene TRBV5-6, with D possibly being TRBD1 (5 bases). The ends were cut back, 0 bases at V and 2 bases at J, with 11 bases in the middle. The CDR3 has 15 amino acids. CDR1 is SGHDT and CDR2 is YYEEEE in the germline V gene. In DNA form, the CDR3 reads TGTGCCAGCAGCTTGGCCGGGGCAGGGAACTATGGCTACACCTTC. This gives the protein CASSLAGAGNYGYTF.

J is TRBJ1-2 and V is TRBV12-3 or TRBV12-4; the D gene is possibly TRBD1 (6 bases). V dropped 0 bases and J dropped 9 bases, with 14 bases sitting between them. The CDR3 has 14 residues. The CDR3 region is CASSLAGLTGRYTF. The CDR3 DNA sequence: TGTGCCAGCAGTTTAGCAGGTCTGACAGGTCGCTACACCTTC.

At least ten counts were recorded for this clonotype. CDR3 sequence reads: CASSEWSRGLDEQYF. The CDR3 nucleotides are TGTGCCAGCAGTGAGTGGTCCCGGGGGCTCGACGAGCAGTACTTC. This chain links TRBV6-1 with TRBJ2-7; either TRBD1 or TRBD2 may supply D (6 bases each). Trimming removed 3 bases from V and 5 bases from J, with 17 bases in between. Germline V gene lookup returns CDR1 MNHNS and CDR2 SASEGT. The CDR3 has 15 residues.

This chain's CDR3 is CASSMAGPYYEQYF. The DNA of the CDR3 is TGTGCCAGCTCCATGGCTGGGCCTTACTACGAGCAGTACTTC. J is TRBJ2-7 and V is TRBV7-9; D is uncertain. The CDR3 loop spans 14 amino acids. Germline values: CDR1 SEHNR, CDR2 FQNEAQ (reference sequence). V shed 8 bases and J shed 3 bases, with 17 bases lying between them.

J is TRBJ2-3 and V is TRBV6-2 or TRBV6-3; TRBD1 matches at 7 bases. This CDR3 region has 15 residues. Germline loops: CDR1 MNHEY, CDR2 SVGEGT. The V segment lost 2 bases and the J segment 0 bases; nucleotides outside the gene matches: 2. CDR3 coding DNA: TGTGCCAGCAGTTACGGGACAGAAAGCACAGATACGCAGTATTTT. Translating gives CASSYGTESTDTQYF.

This clonotype appeared a few times. J is TRBJ2-3 and V is TRBV28; 10 bases map to TRBD2. Losses at the gene ends were 6 bases for V and 4 bases for J; bases not matched to a gene: 10. The CDR3 is made up of 16 amino acids. The germline V gene encodes CDR1 MDHEN and CDR2 SYDVKM. The CDR3 region has the DNA TGTGCCAGCAGCCCACGGGTTAGCGGGAGGTCAGATACGCAGTATTTT. Translation gives CASSPRVSGRSDTQYF.

The table lists this clonotype with many counts. This chain links TRBV24-1 with TRBJ2-1; D is unclear. Germline V CDR1 and CDR2: KGHDR, SFDVKD. There are 16 residues in the CDR3. Between the trimmed V and J ends, which lost 4 bases and 0 bases, there was a span of 12 bases. CDR3 sequence: CATSDPGRSSYNEQFF. Here the CDR3 DNA reads TGTGCCACCAGTGACCCCGGAAGGAGCTCCTACAATGAGCAGTTCTTC.

This clonotype was seen only a few times. This sequence joins TRBV7-2 and TRBJ2-3; TRBD2 aligns across 12 bases. From germline, CDR1 is SGHTA and CDR2 FQGNSA. V lost 5 bases and J lost 5; bases outside the gene matches: 14. The CDR3 loop spans 18 amino acids. CDR3 DNA sequence: TGTGCCAGCAGCCCGAGAAACCTAGCGGGGGGGCTGGTAGATACGCAGTATTTT. Translating it yields CASSPRNLAGGLVDTQYF.

This clonotype was recorded a few times. V usage is TRBV12-5 and J usage is TRBJ1-1; D remains unclear. The length of the CDR3 is 13 residues. Germline CDR1 is LGHNT and CDR2 is FRNRAP. V lost 2 bases, J lost 2 bases, and 6 bases lay in between. As DNA, the CDR3 is TGTGCTAGTGGTTTGTTGAGTAACACTGAAGCTTTCTTT. Its protein is CASGLLSNTEAFF.